A selection of T cell receptor beta chains follows, all from one sample in a study of beta chain features in type 1 diabetes. Sequenced by immunoSEQ multiplex PCR; TCRdb stores in-frame clones only, minus some. The sample includes tens of thousands of clones, approximately 59% of them seen just once. Sequencing input: Tregs from blood. The receptors were sampled from a woman aged 18-29 years in good health. CDR3s include the opening cysteine and the closing phenylalanine or tryptophan. A D gene is named only where the DNA matches it firmly. A clone size is listed for some rows: how often the clone was seen (once, few, many), or a class if it is expanded.

V: TRBV30
D: TRBD1
size: .
J: TRBJ2-3
CDR3: CAWSFKGARSDTQYF
DNA: TGTGCCTGGAGTTTCAAGGGGGCAAGATCAGATACGCAGTATTTT

V: TRBV7-9
D: TRBD2
size: .
J: TRBJ2-1
CDR3: CASSLVLAGLYNEQFF
DNA: TGTGCCAGCAGCTTAGTTCTAGCGGGATTATACAATGAGCAGTTCTTC

V: TRBV7-2
D: TRBD1
size: few
J: TRBJ1-2
CDR3: CASSPQGTSGYTF
DNA: TGTGCCAGCAGCCCACAGGGGACTAGTGGCTACACCTTC

V: TRBV29-1
D: .
size: once
J: TRBJ1-1
CDR3: CSVEEPGSEAFF
DNA: TGCAGCGTTGAAGAACCAGGTTCTGAAGCTTTCTTT

V: TRBV10-3
D: TRBD1
size: once
J: TRBJ1-1
CDR3: CAISEPDRDTEAFF
DNA: TGTGCCATCAGTGAGCCTGACAGGGACACTGAAGCTTTCTTT

V: TRBV5-1
D: TRBD1
size: .
J: TRBJ2-2
CDR3: CASSPGTANTGELFF
DNA: TGCGCCAGCAGCCCCGGGACAGCTAACACCGGGGAGCTGTTTTTT

V: TRBV5-6
D: TRBD1
size: .
J: TRBJ1-1
CDR3: CASSPWTGYTEAFF
DNA: TGTGCCAGCAGTCCTTGGACAGGGTACACTGAAGCTTTCTTT

V: TRBV6-1
D: .
size: .
J: TRBJ1-5
CDR3: CASTQRKDTPQHF
DNA: TGTGCCAGCACTCAAAGGAAGGACACCCCCCAGCATTTT

V: TRBV18
D: .
size: .
J: TRBJ2-2
CDR3: CASSPPTRVTGELFF
DNA: TGTGCCAGCTCACCACCGACCAGGGTTACCGGGGAGCTGTTTTTT

V: TRBV6-5
D: TRBD1
size: .
J: TRBJ1-5
CDR3: CASRADRVGQPQHF
DNA: TGTGCCAGCAGGGCCGACAGGGTGGGCCAGCCCCAGCATTTT

V: TRBV7-9
D: TRBD1
size: once
J: TRBJ1-2
CDR3: CASSLVQGFGYTF
DNA: TGTGCCAGCAGCTTAGTACAGGGGTTTGGCTACACCTTC

V: TRBV5-1
D: .
size: .
J: TRBJ1-2
CDR3: CASSARDTGYTF
DNA: TGCGCCAGCAGCGCCCGGGACACGGGCTACACCTTC

V: TRBV15
D: .
size: few
J: TRBJ2-5
CDR3: CATSRDTETQYF
DNA: TGTGCCACCAGCAGGGACACGGAGACCCAGTACTTC

V: TRBV27
D: TRBD1
size: few
J: TRBJ2-7
CDR3: CASSFTGTGTYEQYF
DNA: TGTGCCAGCAGTTTTACCGGGACAGGAACCTACGAGCAGTACTTC

V: TRBV14
D: TRBD2
size: .
J: TRBJ2-2
CDR3: CASSRLAGGPYTGELFF
DNA: TGTGCCAGCAGCCGACTAGCGGGGGGGCCGTACACCGGGGAGCTGTTTTTT

V: TRBV5-4
D: .
size: .
J: TRBJ2-5
CDR3: CASSLGQGQTQYF
DNA: TGTGCCAGCAGCTTGGGCCAGGGTCAGACCCAGTACTTC

V: TRBV5-1
D: TRBD2
size: .
J: TRBJ2-1
CDR3: CASSPGGGGLNEQFF
DNA: TGCGCCAGCAGCCCCGGGGGGGGAGGGCTCAATGAGCAGTTCTTC

V: TRBV5-4
D: .
size: .
J: TRBJ2-5
CDR3: CASSHSGIAETQYF
DNA: TGTGCCAGCAGCCATTCCGGAATAGCAGAGACCCAGTACTTC

V: TRBV20-1
D: .
size: few
J: TRBJ1-1
CDR3: CSASQNTEAFF
DNA: TGCAGTGCTTCCCAAAACACTGAAGCTTTCTTT